Reported below is one T cell receptor beta chain. Antigen unknown. The data are from a study of shared clonotypes between healthy human individuals. Regarding the study as a whole: Only blood underwent sampling, and tissue repertoires likely differ. An expected dependence of interdonor clonotype sharing on sequencing depth was noted.

The germline V gene encodes CDR1 SGHRS and CDR2 YFSETQ. The CDR3 has 13 amino acids. V was pared by 2 bases and J by 12 bases, with 8 bases of the junction left unmatched. The authors split each subset's genomic DNA evenly across several immunoSEQ plates. TCRdb keeps only in-frame clones here, not all; method: immunoSEQ multiplex PCR. There are 190,000 or so clones in the sample; about 93% occur only once, and 0.067% lies in the top ten. Sequencing was done on a sample of naive CD4+ T cells sorted from blood. Subset reported: CD45RA+ positively selected. J is TRBJ2-1 and V is TRBV5-1, with TRBD2 identical over 7 bases. The clonotype originates from a woman in her 30s in good health. The CDR3 DNA is TGCGCCAGCAGCTTAACGACTAGCAACTCGCAGTTCTTC. It yields the protein CASSLTTSNSQFF.